The source of this TCR beta chain is a study of control samples from healthy donors and cancer patients. Assay: immunoSEQ multiplex PCR; the TCRdb copy retains only in-frame clones and omits some. The profile shows over 80,000 clones, around four fifths of them singletons. The CDR3 has 14 amino acids. V gave up 4 bases and J gave up 8 bases; unmatched junction bases: 7. From germline, CDR1 is LGHDT and CDR2 YNNKEL (reference sequence). The sequencing sample was made of blood. This TCR derives from a man aged 25 to 45 in good health. The rearrangement joins TRBV3-1 (or the pseudogene TRBV3-2) to TRBJ1-4, with 7 bases that match TRBD1. CDR3 nucleotides: TGTGCCAGCAGCCTCGACAGGGTTCGGGAAAAACTGTTTTTT. Translated: CASSLDRVREKLFF.